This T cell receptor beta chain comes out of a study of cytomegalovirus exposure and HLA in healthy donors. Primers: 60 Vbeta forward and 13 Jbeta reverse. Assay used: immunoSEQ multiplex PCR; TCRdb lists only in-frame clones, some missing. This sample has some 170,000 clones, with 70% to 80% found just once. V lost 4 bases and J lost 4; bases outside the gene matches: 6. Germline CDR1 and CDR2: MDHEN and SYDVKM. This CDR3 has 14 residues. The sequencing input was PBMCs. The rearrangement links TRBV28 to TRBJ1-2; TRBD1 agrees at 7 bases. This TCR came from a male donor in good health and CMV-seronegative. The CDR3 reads CASSSQQGTYGYTF. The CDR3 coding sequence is TGTGCCAGCAGTTCACAACAGGGGACCTATGGCTACACCTTC.